This T cell receptor (beta chain) stems from a study of neoadjuvant anti-PD-1 for oral cavity cancer. Overall study context: Non-progressing patients received a fourth nivolumab dose near day 43, then surgery on days 50-56.

The CDR3 has 16 amino acids. Germline lookup yields CDR1 MNHNY and CDR2 SVGAGI (reference sequence). Trimming shortened V by 7 bases and J by 2 bases, and 20 bases separated the two germline ends. Produced via immunoSEQ multiplex PCR; TCRdb's table is partial and in-frame only. Among around 13,000 clones, 67% were seen once, and the ten largest hold approximately 2.8%. Stated time point: after neoadjuvant nivolumab, at surgical resection. The TCR sequence derives from a person aged 35-79 years with oral cavity squamous cell carcinoma. This sequence joins TRBV6-6 and TRBJ1-2; a weak D match, TRBD1 (5 bases). The material sequenced was PBMCs, taken after nivolumab (anti-PD-1) treatment. CDR3 DNA sequence: TGTGCCAGCACCCGAGGGGCGGCAGGAGGAAACTATGGCTACACCTTC. Amino acids: CASTRGAAGGNYGYTF.